The 27 T cell receptor beta chains below all came from one sample that was sequenced in a study of blood T cell repertoires in COVID-19. Clones were sequenced by immunoSEQ multiplex PCR, and TCRdb holds only the in-frame ones, with some missing. This sample carries about 410,000 clones, roughly 87% of them seen once, and the ten largest clones take under 0.7%. Sample: PBMCs or T cells enriched from blood (not recorded which). Every receptor here comes from a man aged 18 to 30 who had recovered from COVID-19.

J is TRBJ2-1 and V is TRBV10-1, with 8 bases fitting TRBD2. V was clipped by 5 bases and J by 10 bases; unmatched bases: 10. CDR3 length equals 14 residues. The germline V gene encodes CDR1 WNHNN and CDR2 SYGVQD (reference sequence). CDR3 nucleotide sequence: TGCGCCAGCAGTCTAGCGGGTGGAACGGGGGAGCAGTTCTTC. It codes for CASSLAGGTGEQFF.

There are a few counts of this clone. CDR3 in DNA: TGTGCCAGCAGTGGAAGCGGCACTAACAATGAGCAGTTCTTC. As protein: CASSGSGTNNEQFF. The chain couples TRBV28 to TRBJ2-1; weak D call: TRBD2 (5 bases). Trimming cost V 5 bases and J 5 bases, with 13 bases left between them. From germline, CDR1 is MDHEN and CDR2 SYDVKM. This CDR3 comprises 14 residues. The complete variable domain, with remaining parts taken from reference TRBV28 and TRBJ2-1, reads DVKVTQSSRYLVKRTGEKVFLECVQDMDHENMFWYRQDPGLGLRLIYFSYDVKMKEKGDIPEGYSVSREKKERFSLILESASTNQTSMYLCASSGSGTNNEQFFGPGTRLTVL.

This chain joins TRBV5-1 and TRBJ1-1, with 7 positions matching TRBD1. V shed 7 bases and J 2 bases; nucleotides not matched to a gene: 11. The CDR3 is 15 amino acids. Germline V gene data show CDR1 as SGHRS and CDR2 as YFSETQ. CDR3 DNA sequence: TGCGCCAGCCGCTCCGGGACAGTCTCTAACACTGAAGCTTTCTTT. The encoded protein is CASRSGTVSNTEAFF. The whole variable domain, remainder taken from reference TRBV5-1 and TRBJ1-1, is KAGVTQTPRYLIKTRGQQVTLSCSPISGHRSVSWYQQTPGQGLQFLFEYFSETQRNKGNFPGRFSGRQFSNSRSEMNVSTLELGDSALYLCASRSGTVSNTEAFFGQGTRLTVV.

CDR3 region: CSASSLAGHNEQFF. As DNA, the CDR3 is TGCAGTGCTAGTAGCCTAGCGGGGCACAATGAGCAGTTCTTC. The chain is built from TRBV20-1 and TRBJ2-1, with 9 bases that match TRBD2. The V gene's germline CDR1 is DFQATT and CDR2 SNEGSKA (reference sequence). The CDR3 contains 14 residues. The trim removed 3 bases at V and 5 bases at J, leaving 5 bases unmatched.

The chain uses TRBV28 and TRBJ2-1; 9 nucleotides agree with TRBD2. The V and J ends lost 7 bases and 7 bases, in that order; junction bases with no gene match: 11. From germline, CDR1 is MDHEN and CDR2 SYDVKM. This CDR3 is built from 15 residues. In DNA, the CDR3 is TGTGCCAGCACCACTGTAGCGGGGGATCGTAATGAGCAGTTCTTC. This translates into CASTTVAGDRNEQFF.

The chain is built from TRBV4-1 and TRBJ1-2; D perhaps matches TRBD1 (5 bases). Trimming left V 4 bases short and J 8 bases short, with 14 bases between. CDR1 is MGHRA and CDR2 is YSYEKL in the germline V gene. The CDR3 spans 13 residues. CDR3 sequence reads: CASSPQGYRGYTF. As DNA, the CDR3 is TGCGCCAGCAGCCCTCAGGGATATAGGGGCTACACCTTC.

The V gene is TRBV4-1, the J gene TRBJ1-1, with a possible D match to TRBD1 (6 bases). Germline CDR1 MGHRA, CDR2 YSYEKL. Trimming removed 5 bases from V and 7 bases from J, with 20 bases in between. This CDR3 is 15 amino acids long. The CDR3 here is CASSFQSNREYEAFF. The CDR3 coding sequence is TGCGCCAGCAGCTTCCAGTCAAACAGGGAGTATGAAGCTTTCTTT.

The chain carries TRBV19 and TRBJ2-1; the D is unclear. V was pared by 4 bases and J by 9 bases, with 22 bases between. Germline V lookup: CDR1 LNHDA, CDR2 SQIVND (reference sequence). The CDR3 covers 16 residues. The CDR3 spells CASSNAYGAPGSEQFF. The CDR3 DNA follows: TGTGCCAGTAGTAACGCCTACGGAGCACCGGGTAGTGAGCAGTTCTTC. Based on the CDR3 plus reference TRBV19 and TRBJ2-1, the full variable domain is DGGITQSPKYLFRKEGQNVTLSCEQNLNHDAMYWYRQDPGQGLRLIYYSQIVNDFQKGDIAEGYSVSREKKESFPLTVTSAQKNPTAFYLCASSNAYGAPGSEQFFGPGTRLTVL.

The chain carries TRBV6-1 and TRBJ1-4; D gene ambiguous. V was pared by 1 base and J by 4 bases, with 10 bases between. The germline V gene has CDR1 MNHNS and CDR2 SASEGT. The CDR3 loop spans 15 amino acids. Here the CDR3 DNA reads TGTGCCAGCAGTGAAGTCGGAGCCTTTAATGAAAAACTGTTTTTT. This gives the protein CASSEVGAFNEKLFF.

This clone was seen a single time. The chain carries TRBV28 and TRBJ2-7, with 12 bases aligning to TRBD1. Germline lookup yields CDR1 MDHEN and CDR2 SYDVKM. This CDR3 has 13 residues. After removal of 9 bases from V and 5 bases from J, the junction contained 5 bases not matched to a gene. The CDR3 region is CASRGQGAHEQYF. The DNA for the CDR3 is TGTGCCAGTCGGGGACAGGGGGCCCACGAGCAGTACTTC. Drawing the rest from reference TRBV28 and TRBJ2-7, the complete variable domain is DVKVTQSSRYLVKRTGEKVFLECVQDMDHENMFWYRQDPGLGLRLIYFSYDVKMKEKGDIPEGYSVSREKKERFSLILESASTNQTSMYLCASRGQGAHEQYFGPGTRLTVT.

The chain links TRBV25-1 to TRBJ1-3, with D tentatively TRBD1 (5 bases). Germline CDR1 and CDR2: MGHDK and SYGVNS. The V end lost 1 base, the J end lost 4 bases, and 11 bases lay between the germline ends. This CDR3 is 15 amino acids long. CDR3 residues: CASSESPGWGNTIYF. The CDR3 region has the DNA TGTGCCAGCAGTGAATCTCCAGGGTGGGGAAACACCATATATTTT.

The sample holds one count of this clone. This chain uses TRBV28 with TRBJ1-4; 9 nucleotides agree with TRBD1. The V gene's germline CDR1 is MDHEN and CDR2 SYDVKM. With 3 bases clipped from V and 6 bases from J, the junction kept 8 bases outside the gene matches. The CDR3 totals 16 residues. CDR3 bases: TGTGCCAGCAGTTTGGGAACAGGGGGCTACCATGAAAAACTGTTTTTT. Translating it yields CASSLGTGGYHEKLFF.

The rearrangement links TRBV28 to TRBJ2-1, with 8 bases aligning to TRBD2. Germline lookup yields CDR1 MDHEN and CDR2 SYDVKM. V lost 4 bases, J lost 5 bases, and 10 bases stayed unmatched. This CDR3 comprises 16 residues. Here the CDR3 DNA reads TGTGCCAGCAGTTCTCCCCGACTAGCGTTTGACAATGAGCAGTTCTTC. Its protein product is CASSSPRLAFDNEQFF.

The V call is TRBV3-1 (or the pseudogene TRBV3-2), the J call TRBJ1-1; tentative D call: TRBD1 (6 bases). Trimming removed 3 bases from V and 6 bases from J, with 14 bases in between. The germline CDR1 and CDR2 sequences are LGHDT and YNNKEL (reference sequence). The CDR3 spans 14 residues. The CDR3 DNA reads as TGTGCCAGCAGCCATCTCGACAGGAGCGCTGAAGCTTTCTTT. It codes for CASSHLDRSAEAFF.

The genes are TRBV6-5 and TRBJ2-7, with TRBD2 matching 8 bases. The CDR3 extends over 14 amino acids. J lost 3 bases, V lost 5 bases, and 6 bases had no gene match. CDR1 is MNHEY and CDR2 is SVGAGI in the germline V gene. CDR3 sequence reads: CASSPRLAYYEQYF. Here the CDR3 DNA reads TGTGCCAGCAGTCCAAGACTAGCGTACTACGAGCAGTACTTC.

The chain has TRBV5-1 and TRBJ2-3; 7 nucleotides line up with TRBD2. CDR3 length: 15 amino acids. The junction had 5 bases not matched to a gene; V was cut back by 4 bases and J by 0 bases. CDR1 and CDR2 (germline): SGHRS, YFSETQ. This CDR3 reads CASSRGGSSTDTQYF. CDR3 in DNA: TGCGCCAGCAGCCGAGGCGGGAGTAGCACAGATACGCAGTATTTT.

This clone was counted once. This chain uses TRBV5-4 with TRBJ2-1; possibly TRBD2 for D (6 bases). The length of the CDR3 is 16 residues. The V end lost 0 bases, the J end lost 6 bases, and 16 bases lay between the germline ends. In germline, CDR1 is SGHNT, CDR2 YYREEE (reference sequence). Written as DNA, the CDR3 is TGTGCCAGCAGCTTGGCCGGGACTGTCTCCCCCAATGAGCAGTTCTTC. Translation gives CASSLAGTVSPNEQFF. Supplemented by reference TRBV5-4 and TRBJ2-1, the full variable domain reads ETGVTQSPTHLIKTRGQQVTLRCSSQSGHNTVSWYQQALGQGPQFIFQYYREEENGRGNFPPRFSGLQFPNYSSELNVNALELDDSALYLCASSLAGTVSPNEQFFGPGTRLTVL.

The chain combines TRBV3-1 (or the pseudogene TRBV3-2) with TRBJ1-2; D perhaps matches TRBD1 (5 bases). Germline CDR1 LGHDT, CDR2 YNNKEL (reference sequence). The CDR3 extends over 17 amino acids. V lost 3 bases and J 0 bases, leaving 17 bases between the germline ends. The DNA for the CDR3 is TGTGCCAGCAGCCAGGGGGGGAAGTTTTTAGCTAACTATGGCTACACCTTC. Encoded protein: CASSQGGKFLANYGYTF.

The chain couples TRBV2 to TRBJ1-6, with 7 bases aligning to TRBD1. The germline gives CDR1 SNHLY, CDR2 FYNNEI. The CDR3 is 16 residues long. V was clipped by 2 bases and J by 4 bases; unmatched bases: 5. DNA of the CDR3: TGTGCCAGCAGTGAAAGAGGGACAGAGTATAATTCACCCCTCCACTTT. Encoded protein: CASSERGTEYNSPLHF. Full variable domain (rest looked up from reference TRBV2 and TRBJ1-6): EPEVTQTPSHQVTQMGQEVILRCVPISNHLYFYWYRQILGQKVEFLVSFYNNEISEKSEIFDDQFSVERPDGSNFTLKIRSTKLEDSAMYFCASSERGTEYNSPLHFGNGTRLTVT.

The CDR3 coding sequence is TGCGCCAGCAGGGATACTCAGCGGGGGCTAGACAATGAGCAGTTCTTC. This gives the protein CASRDTQRGLDNEQFF. The chain combines TRBV10-2 with TRBJ2-1; 8 bases agree with TRBD2. Trimming removed 6 bases from V and 5 bases from J; junction bases left unmatched: 12. This CDR3 spans 16 amino acids. Germline CDR1 is WSHSY and CDR2 is SAAADI.

The chain joins TRBV19 to TRBJ1-1; D uncertain. The length of the CDR3 is 12 residues. Trimming stripped 6 bases from V and 0 bases from J, with 5 bases between. Germline V gene sequence: CDR1 LNHDA, CDR2 SQIVND (reference sequence). This chain's CDR3 is CASSHLNTEAFF. The CDR3 coding sequence is TGTGCCAGTAGCCATTTGAACACTGAAGCTTTCTTT.

The genes are TRBV5-1 and TRBJ2-5; 12 nucleotides agree with TRBD2. The ends lost 3 bases at V and 2 bases at J; junction bases unmatched: 5. Germline CDR1 SGHRS, CDR2 YFSETQ. The CDR3 spans 16 residues. This CDR3 is CASSSSSGGAQETQYF. Written as DNA, the CDR3 is TGCGCCAGCAGCTCATCTAGCGGGGGGGCACAAGAGACCCAGTACTTC.

DNA for the CDR3: TGTGCCTGGAGTTGGAGACAGGGGCCTGAAGCTTTCTTT. This gives the protein CAWSWRQGPEAFF. The genes are TRBV30 and TRBJ1-1, with 8 bases identical to TRBD1. V gave up 2 bases and J gave up 6 bases; unmatched junction bases: 5. The CDR3 is made up of 13 amino acids. Per the germline V gene, CDR1 is GTSNPN and CDR2 is SVGIG (reference sequence).

This sequence joins TRBV6-1 and TRBJ1-2, with 7 bases identical to TRBD1. There are 13 residues in the CDR3. The germline V gene encodes CDR1 MNHNS and CDR2 SASEGT. V lost 1 base to trimming and J lost 7 bases; unmatched junction nucleotides: 3. The CDR3 nucleotides read TGTGCCAGCAGTGAAGGACAGGGTTTTGGCTACACCTTC. Translation gives CASSEGQGFGYTF.

Concerning this clone: Other DNA sequences in this sample translate to the same CDR3. J is TRBJ2-1 and V is TRBV12-3 or TRBV12-4; D not certain. This CDR3 is built from 11 residues. The V gene lost 7 bases and the J gene lost 3 bases, with 4 bases spanning the gap. The CDR3 coding sequence is TGTGCCAGCACCAACTACAATGAGCAGTTCTTC. Translating it yields CASTNYNEQFF.

The J gene is TRBJ1-3, the V gene TRBV10-3, with 9 positions matching TRBD1. The J segment lost 4 bases and the V segment lost 2 bases, leaving 9 bases of the junction unmatched. This CDR3 spans 17 amino acids. Germline V gene sequence: CDR1 ENHRY, CDR2 SYGVKD. CDR3 nucleotides: TGTGCCATCAGTGAGCCGGGACAGGGCTCTACCGGAAACACCATATATTTT. Amino acid sequence: CAISEPGQGSTGNTIYF.

The chain couples TRBV6-5 to TRBJ2-7, with 7 bases aligning to TRBD1. This CDR3 has 13 residues. Germline loops: CDR1 MNHEY, CDR2 SVGAGI. Unmatched junction bases numbered 6, after V lost 7 bases and J lost 3 bases. CDR3 sequence: CASTNRGVYEQYF. CDR3 DNA: TGTGCCAGCACTAACAGGGGCGTCTACGAGCAGTACTTC.